This TCR beta chain stems from a study of T cells in Graves' hyperthyroidism and ophthalmopathy. Study-wide findings and caveats: Most thyroid clonotypes that were expanded above 0.001 also turned up in blood.

At least ten counts were recorded for this clonotype. Its target is not known. The germline gives CDR1 SNHLY, CDR2 FYNNEI. Trimming stripped 4 bases from V and 2 bases from J, with 9 bases between. The CDR3 is 14 amino acids. There were TCR beta CDR3 regions amplified from RNA transcripts. The HTBI set primed first-round TCR CDR3 RT-PCR. Each CDR3 protein is one row after TCRdb ran MiXCR on the multiplex PCR reads. The sample has 500,000 to 650,000 distinct CDR3 sequences; over 35% are singletons. Diagnoses were established using clinical symptoms, serum thyroxine and TRAb, thyroid ultrasound and orbital computed tomography.

The chain combines TRBV2 with TRBJ1-5; D remains unclear. The sequenced material came from peripheral blood or thyroid tissue (not recorded which). The sequence was collected from an adult woman with Graves' disease, either hyperthyroidism or ophthalmopathy (not recorded which). In DNA, the CDR3 is TGTGCCAGCAGTGGAAATTGGGGCAATCAGCCCCAGCATTTT. Translating it yields CASSGNWGNQPQHF.